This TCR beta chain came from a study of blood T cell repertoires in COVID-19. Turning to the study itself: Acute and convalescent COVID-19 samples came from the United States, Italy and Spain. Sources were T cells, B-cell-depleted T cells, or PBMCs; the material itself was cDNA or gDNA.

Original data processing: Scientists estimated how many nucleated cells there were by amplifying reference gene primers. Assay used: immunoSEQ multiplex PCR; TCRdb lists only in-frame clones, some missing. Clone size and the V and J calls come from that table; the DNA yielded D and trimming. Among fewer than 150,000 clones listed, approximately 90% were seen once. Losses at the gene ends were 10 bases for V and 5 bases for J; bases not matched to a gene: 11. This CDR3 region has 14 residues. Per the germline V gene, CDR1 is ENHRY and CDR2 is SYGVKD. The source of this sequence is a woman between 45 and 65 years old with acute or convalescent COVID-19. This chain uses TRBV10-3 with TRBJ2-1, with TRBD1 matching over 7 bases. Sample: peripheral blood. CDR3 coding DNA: TGTGCCACCTGGGACCACAGGGGAAACAATGAGCAGTTCTTC. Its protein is CATWDHRGNNEQFF.